This T cell receptor (beta chain) was captured in a study of blood T cell repertoires in COVID-19. Study-level background: The analysed material was cDNA or gDNA that came from T cells, B-cell-depleted T cells, or PBMCs.

V lost 6 bases, J lost 5 bases, and 10 bases lay in between. The CDR3 extends over 12 amino acids. CDR1 and CDR2 from the germline V gene are MGHDK and SYGVNS. The sample holds one count of this clone. Assay: immunoSEQ multiplex PCR; the TCRdb copy retains only in-frame clones and omits some. The sample contains 9,000 to 13,000 clones, nearly 90% of which appear only once. The chain has TRBV25-1 and TRBJ1-1; D is uncertain. This TCR was recovered from a human donor in a cohort sampled during active COVID-19. The sample consisted of peripheral blood. The CDR3 loop is CASRLGETEAFF. The DNA of the CDR3 is TGTGCCAGCAGGCTGGGAGAGACTGAAGCTTTCTTT.